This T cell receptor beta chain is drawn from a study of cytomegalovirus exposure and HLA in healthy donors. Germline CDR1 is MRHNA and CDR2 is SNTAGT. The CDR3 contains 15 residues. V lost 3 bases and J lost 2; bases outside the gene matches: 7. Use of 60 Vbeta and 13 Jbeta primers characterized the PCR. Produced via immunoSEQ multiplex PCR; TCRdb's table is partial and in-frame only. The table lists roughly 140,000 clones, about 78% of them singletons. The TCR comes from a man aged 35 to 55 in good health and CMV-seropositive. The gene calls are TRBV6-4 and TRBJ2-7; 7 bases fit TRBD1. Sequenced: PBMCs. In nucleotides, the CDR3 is TGTGCCAGCAGTGATACAGGGGCCCCAACCTACGAGCAGTACTTC. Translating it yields CASSDTGAPTYEQYF.